This TCR beta chain was identified during a study of vaccination and CD4 T cells after COVID-19. Across the study: Post-vaccine sampling followed dose two by a median roughly 74 days (range 14 to 241). A CEFX pool, an HIV-1 Nef pool, or else no peptide went into the control cultures.

Treatment reported: approximately 10-day PBMC culture with coronavirus spike peptide pools or control peptides (ViraFEST assay). The unexposed donor's CD4+ T cells were collected before the COVID-19 pandemic (2011-2018). For ViraFEST, peptide pools expanded antigen-specific T cells, after which the TCRs were sequenced. The cultures had half their medium swapped for fresh IL-2 medium on days 3 and 7. Germline V gene data show CDR1 as SGHTA and CDR2 as FQGNSA. The CDR3 runs 15 residues. Trimming left V 1 base short and J 5 bases short, with 14 bases between. As to this clonotype: Its antigen remains unidentified.

Scientists ran DNA taken from cultured CD4+ T cells through the Oncomine TCR Beta short-read assay for sequencing. Cultured CD4+ T cells were the source of extracted genomic DNA. TCRdb independently ran MiXCR on the PCR reads; one entry per CDR3 protein. This sample has approximately 9,000 distinct CDR3 sequences, with about 36% found just once. The receptor comes from a human donor in good health. Sequences were obtained from CD4+ T cells from blood, cultured in vitro. This chain joins TRBV7-2 and TRBJ1-1, with a tentative D call TRBD1 (5 bases). The CDR3 sequence is CASSLDLGAGTEAFF. CDR3 nucleotide sequence: TGTGCCAGCAGCTTAGATTTAGGGGCGGGAACTGAAGCTTTCTTT.